These 28 T cell receptor beta chains came from one sample sequenced in a study of T cell responses to AZD1222 COVID-19 vaccine. TCRdb's copy holds only in-frame clones and misses some; the assay was immunoSEQ multiplex PCR. The sample carries 100,000 to 150,000 clones, approximately 85% recorded once. The sample here was peripheral blood, taken on day 0 of MenACWY control vaccination. The receptors derive from an adult in good health.

This chain uses TRBV28 with TRBJ2-4; D gene uncertain. This CDR3 has 13 residues. The V end lost 10 bases, the J end lost 7 bases, and 17 bases lay between the germline ends. Germline lookup yields CDR1 MDHEN and CDR2 SYDVKM. DNA of the CDR3: TGTGCCATCAAGGACCCGGGTTGGAACATTCAGTACTTC. Amino acids: CAIKDPGWNIQYF.

This clone was seen more than once but under ten times. This chain uses TRBV30 with TRBJ2-7; perhaps TRBD1 as D (6 bases). The germline V gene has CDR1 GTSNPN and CDR2 SVGIG (reference sequence). The CDR3 is 14 amino acids. CDR3 sequence (DNA): TGTGCTTGTCGATCCCGAGGGTTAGTGGCAGGGGCGTACTTC. This gives the protein CACRSRGLVAGAYF.

The chain joins TRBV7-9 to TRBJ2-2, with 8 bases lining up with TRBD2. Germline V gives CDR1 SEHNR, CDR2 FQNEAQ (reference sequence). Losses at the gene ends were 2 bases for V and 4 bases for J; bases not matched to a gene: 0. There are 14 residues in the CDR3. The CDR3 loop is CASSLRGGTGELFF. As DNA, the CDR3 is TGTGCCAGCAGCTTACGGGGGGGCACCGGGGAGCTGTTTTTT.

The genes are TRBV29-1 and TRBJ2-7, with TRBD2 matching over 13 bases. The CDR3 sequence is 13 residues long. Trimming at V came to 5 bases and at J to 7 bases, leaving 5 bases not matched to a gene. Germline V gene lookup returns CDR1 SQVTM and CDR2 ANQGSEA. In nucleotides, the CDR3 is TGCAGCGTTCGAACTAGCGGGAGGGGTGAGCAGTACTTC. Its protein is CSVRTSGRGEQYF.

This chain joins TRBV7-8 and TRBJ1-5; no clear D. In germline, CDR1 is SGHVS, CDR2 FQNEAQ. The V gene lost 2 bases and the J gene lost 0 bases, with 20 bases spanning the gap. The CDR3 is 19 amino acids. The DNA of the CDR3 is TGTGCCAGCAGCTTATTTTCCCGGTGGAGGACTAATAGCAATCAGCCCCAGCATTTT. This translates into CASSLFSRWRTNSNQPQHF.

The V and J genes are TRBV24-1 and TRBJ2-7, with D perhaps TRBD2 (6 bases). Looked up from germline, CDR1 is KGHDR and CDR2 is SFDVKD. The CDR3 spans 15 residues. The ends were cut back, 2 bases at V and 7 bases at J, with 17 bases in the middle. CDR3 nucleotide sequence: TGTGCCACCAGTGATTCGGGACTTATTACGGAAGAGCAGTACTTC. Protein product: CATSDSGLITEEQYF.

This chain joins TRBV18 and TRBJ1-5; D not resolved. The CDR3 extends over 12 amino acids. Germline CDR1 is KGHSH and CDR2 is LQKENI. V was shortened by 0 bases and J by 6 bases, with 3 bases between the two germline ends. This CDR3 is CASSPPSQPQHF. The CDR3 region has the DNA TGTGCCAGCTCACCACCATCTCAGCCCCAGCATTTT.

V usage is TRBV18 and J usage is TRBJ1-4; TRBD1 might be the D (5 bases). The CDR3 length is 13 residues. Trimming took 6 bases from V and 5 from J, leaving 10 bases between them. Germline CDR1 and CDR2: KGHSH and LQKENI. The chain's CDR3 is CASSAGQNEKLFF. As DNA, the CDR3 is TGTGCCAGCTCCGCAGGGCAGAATGAAAAACTGTTTTTT.

This clone was detected only a few times. The chain combines TRBV2 with TRBJ2-2, with a tentative D call TRBD2 (5 bases). Germline-derived CDR1 and CDR2 are SNHLY and FYNNEI. Trimming removed 0 bases from V and 7 bases from J, with 12 bases in between. This CDR3 contains 15 residues. The CDR3 protein is CASSEAETTGGELFF. CDR3 nucleotides: TGTGCCAGCAGTGAAGCCGAGACTACCGGCGGGGAGCTGTTTTTT.

V is TRBV6-5 and J is TRBJ1-5, with 9 bases that match TRBD1. The V gene end was trimmed by 6 bases and the J gene end by 7 bases; junction bases not matched to a gene: 4. Germline V gene data show CDR1 as MNHEY and CDR2 as SVGAGI. The CDR3 has 13 residues. CDR3 DNA: TGTGCCAGCAGGGAGACAGGGGGACAGCCCCAGCATTTT. Its protein product is CASRETGGQPQHF.

This clone was detected only once. The chain has TRBV5-4 and TRBJ2-3, with TRBD2 matching over 9 bases. Looked up from germline, CDR1 is SGHNT and CDR2 is YYREEE (reference sequence). This CDR3 is 16 amino acids long. The ends lost 4 bases at V and 0 bases at J; junction bases unmatched: 6. The chain's CDR3 is CASSRAGGPSTDTQYF. The CDR3, as DNA: TGTGCCAGCAGCCGGGCGGGGGGGCCTAGCACAGATACGCAGTATTTT.

The chain is built from TRBV29-1 and TRBJ2-7; tentative D call: TRBD2 (7 bases). Germline V gene sequence: CDR1 SQVTM, CDR2 ANQGSEA. Trimming left V 5 bases short and J 5 bases short, with 13 bases between. CDR3 length: 12 residues. CDR3 residues: CSVNPGGHEQYF. The CDR3 DNA reads TGCAGCGTTAACCCGGGGGGCCACGAGCAGTACTTC.

This chain connects TRBV28 to TRBJ2-4; no reliable D call. Germline-derived CDR1 and CDR2 are MDHEN and SYDVKM. This CDR3 contains 14 residues. V was pared by 7 bases and J by 3 bases, with 13 bases between. In nucleotides, the CDR3 is TGTGCCAGCAATTCTATGGGTTTCAAAAACATTCAGTACTTC. This translates into CASNSMGFKNIQYF. The full variable domain, with the rest looked up from reference TRBV28 and TRBJ2-4, is DVKVTQSSRYLVKRTGEKVFLECVQDMDHENMFWYRQDPGLGLRLIYFSYDVKMKEKGDIPEGYSVSREKKERFSLILESASTNQTSMYLCASNSMGFKNIQYFGAGTRLSVL.

The rearrangement uses TRBV13 and TRBJ1-2; D may be TRBD1 (5 bases). The CDR3 sequence is 14 residues long. Trimming shortened V by 4 bases and J by 8 bases, and 17 bases separated the two germline ends. The germline gives CDR1 PRHDT, CDR2 FYEKMQ (reference sequence). In DNA form, the CDR3 reads TGTGCCAGCAGCTCTTTTAATGGGGGAGGCGGCTACACCTTC. This codes for CASSSFNGGGGYTF.

The V call is TRBV5-4, the J call TRBJ2-1, with no clear D. Trimming removed 4 bases from V and 12 bases from J, with 17 bases in between. This CDR3 spans 13 amino acids. Per germline, CDR1 SGHNT and CDR2 YYREEE (reference sequence). CDR3 nucleotides: TGTGCCAGCAGCCTTGGGCCCGCCGACTGGCAGTTCTTC. It is translated as CASSLGPADWQFF.

V gene TRBV30 combines with J gene TRBJ1-3; D is uncertain. Germline CDR1 reads GTSNPN; CDR2 reads SVGIG (reference sequence). Trimming removed 7 bases from V and 2 bases from J, with 12 bases in between. CDR3 size: 13 residues. The CDR3 reads CAFSSFPGNTIYF. The DNA of the CDR3 is TGTGCCTTCTCGTCCTTCCCTGGAAACACCATATATTTT. The full variable domain, with the rest looked up from reference TRBV30 and TRBJ1-3, is SQTIHQWPATLVQPVGSPLSLECTVEGTSNPNLYWYRQAAGRGLQLLFYSVGIGQISSEVPQNLSASRPQDRQFILSSKKLLLSDSGFYLCAFSSFPGNTIYFGEGSWLTVV.

This clone showed up just once. The chain carries TRBV28 and TRBJ2-1, with 12 bases fitting TRBD2. V was clipped by 5 bases and J by 8 bases; unmatched bases: 7. The CDR3 spans 15 residues. The germline V gene encodes CDR1 MDHEN and CDR2 SYDVKM. DNA for the CDR3: TGTGCCAGCAGTACAACTAGCGGGAGGTGGGATGAGCAGTTCTTC. This encodes CASSTTSGRWDEQFF.

The chain has TRBV5-1 and TRBJ2-6; tentative D call: TRBD2 (5 bases). From germline, CDR1 is SGHRS and CDR2 YFSETQ. CDR3 size: 18 residues. V shed 2 bases and J shed 2 bases, with 17 bases lying between them. CDR3 coding DNA: TGCGCCAGCAGCTTTTTAGCGCAAGGACGGGCTGGGGCCAACGTCCTGACTTTC. It translates to CASSFLAQGRAGANVLTF.

This chain links TRBV2 with TRBJ2-7; D uncertain. V gave up 8 bases and J gave up 3 bases, with 20 bases separating them. Germline assignment: CDR1 SNHLY and CDR2 FYNNEI. This CDR3 spans 15 amino acids. The CDR3 loop reads CASRLTIFRSYEQYF. The CDR3 coding sequence is TGTGCCAGCCGTCTCACAATATTTAGAAGCTACGAGCAGTACTTC.

This rearrangement joins TRBV9 to TRBJ1-2, with a possible D match to TRBD1 (5 bases). The CDR3 totals 15 residues. The V gene's germline CDR1 is SGDLS and CDR2 YYNGEE. The V end was cut by 3 bases, the J end by 4 bases, with 16 bases between. The CDR3 here is CASSAAGGGGYGYTF. Here the CDR3 DNA reads TGTGCCAGCAGCGCCGCCGGGGGGGGTGGCTATGGCTACACCTTC.

V usage is TRBV24-1 and J usage is TRBJ2-1; 9 nucleotides agree with TRBD2. The CDR3 is made up of 15 amino acids. Trimming removed 8 bases from V and 2 bases from J; junction bases left unmatched: 6. CDR1 and CDR2 from the germline V gene are KGHDR and SFDVKD. The CDR3 region is CATKSGTSPYNEQFF. CDR3 DNA: TGTGCCACCAAGTCCGGGACTAGCCCCTACAATGAGCAGTTCTTC.

The CDR3 spells CASRRTITGELFF. DNA of the CDR3: TGTGCCAGCAGGAGGACAATCACCGGGGAGCTGTTTTTT. V gene TRBV2 combines with J gene TRBJ2-2; D perhaps matches TRBD1 (5 bases). The ends were cut back, 6 bases at V and 4 bases at J, with 9 bases in the middle. The CDR3 is 13 residues long. CDR1 is SNHLY, CDR2 FYNNEI, per germline. The full variable domain, completed using reference TRBV2 and TRBJ2-2, is EPEVTQTPSHQVTQMGQEVILRCVPISNHLYFYWYRQILGQKVEFLVSFYNNEISEKSEIFDDQFSVERPDGSNFTLKIRSTKLEDSAMYFCASRRTITGELFFGEGSRLTVL.

V gene TRBV21-1 combines with J gene TRBJ2-7; the DNA was not compared with TRBD1, the D call given in the table. TRBV21-1 is a documented pseudogene. This CDR3 has 15 amino acids. CDR3 nucleotide sequence: TGTGCCAGCAGCGTCCGGGACAGGGACACCTACGAGCAGTACTTC. Its protein is CASSVRDRDTYEQYF.

The chain employs TRBV6-5 and TRBJ2-7; 8 bases are a match to TRBD1. The V gene end was trimmed by 4 bases and the J gene end by 3 bases; junction bases not matched to a gene: 8. Germline V gene sequence: CDR1 MNHEY, CDR2 SVGAGI. The CDR3 extends over 15 amino acids. The CDR3 coding sequence is TGTGCCAGCAGTTGGTTGGGACAGGATCTCTACGAGCAGTACTTC. Translating it yields CASSWLGQDLYEQYF.

This CDR3 is CASSLPAYEQYF. The CDR3 coding sequence is TGTGCCAGCAGTCTCCCAGCGTACGAGCAGTACTTC. V usage is TRBV28 and J usage is TRBJ2-7; D not certain. In germline, CDR1 is MDHEN, CDR2 SYDVKM. V lost 5 bases and J lost 4, with 9 bases in between. This CDR3 has 12 amino acids. The variable domain in full, completed from reference TRBV28 and TRBJ2-7, reads DVKVTQSSRYLVKRTGEKVFLECVQDMDHENMFWYRQDPGLGLRLIYFSYDVKMKEKGDIPEGYSVSREKKERFSLILESASTNQTSMYLCASSLPAYEQYFGPGTRLTVT.

The J gene is TRBJ1-5, the V gene TRBV6-5; 7 nucleotides agree with TRBD1. This CDR3 is 15 amino acids long. Germline CDR1 reads MNHEY; CDR2 reads SVGAGI. V lost 6 bases, J lost 0 bases, and 5 bases stayed unmatched. CDR3 residues: CASRGTVYSNQPQHF. CDR3 coding DNA: TGTGCCAGCAGAGGGACAGTCTATAGCAATCAGCCCCAGCATTTT.

The chain recombines TRBV7-8 with TRBJ1-5; no clear D. Germline V gives CDR1 SGHVS, CDR2 FQNEAQ. This CDR3 comprises 12 residues. The V end was cut by 2 bases, the J end by 4 bases, with 3 bases between. The CDR3 DNA is TGTGCCAGCAGCTTAACGAATCAGCCCCAGCATTTT. This translates into CASSLTNQPQHF. The whole variable domain, remainder taken from reference TRBV7-8 and TRBJ1-5, is GAGVSQSPRYKVAKRGQDVALRCDPISGHVSLFWYQQALGQGPEFLTYFQNEAQLDKSGLPSDRFFAERPEGSVSTLKIQRTQQEDSAVYLCASSLTNQPQHFGDGTRLSIL.

This clone was detected only once. The V call is TRBV19, the J call TRBJ1-2, with D unresolved. Germline CDR1 LNHDA, CDR2 SQIVND (reference sequence). Trimming removed 3 bases at V and 8 bases at J, with 25 bases between. The length of the CDR3 is 17 residues. CDR3 loop: CASSIRRSIRALGGYTF. CDR3 sequence (DNA): TGTGCCAGTAGTATCAGGAGGTCAATTCGGGCCTTGGGAGGCTACACCTTC. Full variable domain (remainder filled in from reference TRBV19 and TRBJ1-2): DGGITQSPKYLFRKEGQNVTLSCEQNLNHDAMYWYRQDPGQGLRLIYYSQIVNDFQKGDIAEGYSVSREKKESFPLTVTSAQKNPTAFYLCASSIRRSIRALGGYTFGSGTRLTVV.